Listed below are T cell receptor beta chains from one sample, sequenced in a study of T cell repertoires in cytomegalovirus infection. For these receptors, no antigen is known. TCRdb independently ran MiXCR on the reads; one entry per CDR3 protein. The table lists roughly 46,000 distinct CDR3 sequences, around 20% of them singletons, with roughly 18% in the top ten. The specimen sequenced was PBMCs, sequenced either directly or after in vitro stimulation (not recorded which). The source of these receptors is a human donor in good health (CMV status not recorded). Some clones in this sample may be carry-over from other donors' samples. Each CDR3 is given with its conserved first and last residue. The order of the fields is D gene, clone size, J gene, V gene, CDR3 protein, CDR3 DNA. The D gene is left open where the match is weak. Clone sizes are given selectively: once, few, many, or a class where the clone is expanded.

d_gene: NA; abundance: NA; j_gene: TRBJ1-3; v_gene: TRBV10-3; CDR3aa: CARLATNTIYF; CDR3nt: TGTGCCAGACTTGCTACGAACACCATATATTTT
d_gene: TRBD2; abundance: many; j_gene: TRBJ2-1; v_gene: TRBV7-9; CDR3aa: CASSLRTSGRAYNEQFF; CDR3nt: TGTGCCAGCAGCTTGCGGACTAGCGGGAGGGCCTACAATGAGCAGTTCTTC
d_gene: NA; abundance: NA; j_gene: TRBJ1-5; v_gene: TRBV15; CDR3aa: CATSRSLQPQHF; CDR3nt: TGTGCCACCAGCAGGAGTCTGCAGCCCCAGCATTTT
d_gene: NA; abundance: many; j_gene: TRBJ2-3; v_gene: TRBV6-5; CDR3aa: CASSWGASRTDTQYF; CDR3nt: TGTGCCAGCAGTTGGGGGGCCTCCCGCACAGATACGCAGTATTTT
d_gene: NA; abundance: NA; j_gene: TRBJ2-7; v_gene: TRBV9; CDR3aa: CASSVGAPGLQQYF; CDR3nt: TGTGCCAGCAGCGTAGGTGCACCAGGACTCCAGCAGTACTTC
d_gene: TRBD2; abundance: NA; j_gene: TRBJ2-1; v_gene: TRBV29-1; CDR3aa: CSASGTSGRRSSYNEQFF; CDR3nt: TGCAGCGCCTCAGGGACTAGCGGGAGACGAAGCTCCTACAATGAGCAGTTCTTC
d_gene: TRBD1; abundance: many; j_gene: TRBJ1-3; v_gene: TRBV7-8; CDR3aa: CASSWDRASGNTIYF; CDR3nt: TGTGCCAGCAGCTGGGACAGAGCCTCTGGAAACACCATATATTTT
d_gene: TRBD2; abundance: many; j_gene: TRBJ2-5; v_gene: TRBV20-1; CDR3aa: CSARGGRETQYF; CDR3nt: TGCAGTGCGCGGGGGGGGCGTGAGACCCAGTACTTC
d_gene: TRBD2; abundance: few; j_gene: TRBJ2-5; v_gene: TRBV2; CDR3aa: CAMTSGQETQYF; CDR3nt: TGTGCCATGACTAGCGGGCAAGAGACCCAGTACTTC
d_gene: NA; abundance: many; j_gene: TRBJ2-7; v_gene: TRBV27; CDR3aa: CASSLGGTVYEQYF; CDR3nt: TGTGCCAGCAGTTTAGGCGGGACAGTCTACGAGCAGTACTTC
d_gene: TRBD1; abundance: few; j_gene: TRBJ2-1; v_gene: TRBV15; CDR3aa: CATSRSGGSALNEQFF; CDR3nt: TGTGCCACCAGCAGGTCAGGGGGCAGCGCCCTAAATGAGCAGTTCTTC
d_gene: NA; abundance: many; j_gene: TRBJ2-1; v_gene: TRBV19; CDR3aa: CASSIDATWANEQFF; CDR3nt: TGTGCCAGTAGTATAGATGCAACGTGGGCCAATGAGCAGTTCTTC
d_gene: TRBD1; abundance: many; j_gene: TRBJ1-3; v_gene: TRBV7-8; CDR3aa: CASSFDRAVTGNTIYF; CDR3nt: TGTGCCAGCAGCTTCGACAGGGCGGTTACTGGAAACACCATATATTTT
d_gene: NA; abundance: NA; j_gene: TRBJ2-2; v_gene: TRBV9; CDR3aa: CASSVSQNTGELFF; CDR3nt: TGTGCCAGCAGCGTCTCACAGAACACCGGGGAGCTGTTTTTT
d_gene: NA; abundance: NA; j_gene: TRBJ1-2; v_gene: TRBV12-3/TRBV12-4; CDR3aa: CASSYREGRGYTF; CDR3nt: TGTGCCAGCAGTTACAGGGAAGGTCGGGGCTACACCTTC
d_gene: TRBD1; abundance: NA; j_gene: TRBJ1-2; v_gene: TRBV7-9; CDR3aa: CASSLERTGEYGYTF; CDR3nt: TGTGCCAGCAGCTTAGAGCGGACAGGGGAATATGGCTACACCTTC
d_gene: NA; abundance: NA; j_gene: TRBJ2-7; v_gene: TRBV5-1; CDR3aa: CASSLVNNREQYF; CDR3nt: TGCGCCAGCAGCTTGGTAAACAATCGGGAGCAGTACTTC
d_gene: NA; abundance: NA; j_gene: TRBJ2-3; v_gene: TRBV6-1; CDR3aa: CASRPSGTLDTQYF; CDR3nt: TGTGCCAGCAGACCCTCAGGGACCTTAGATACGCAGTATTTT
d_gene: TRBD1; abundance: many; j_gene: TRBJ2-5; v_gene: TRBV7-9; CDR3aa: CASSLEFGQGGEETQYF; CDR3nt: TGTGCCAGCAGCTTAGAATTTGGACAGGGGGGCGAAGAGACCCAGTACTTC
d_gene: NA; abundance: few; j_gene: TRBJ1-1; v_gene: TRBV5-1; CDR3aa: CASSLGPTNTEAFF; CDR3nt: TGCGCCAGCAGCTTGGGTCCAACGAACACTGAAGCTTTCTTT
d_gene: NA; abundance: many; j_gene: TRBJ2-5; v_gene: TRBV20-1; CDR3aa: CSARGGWETQYF; CDR3nt: TGCAGCGCCCGAGGAGGCTGGGAGACCCAGTACTTC
d_gene: NA; abundance: few; j_gene: TRBJ1-2; v_gene: TRBV20-1; CDR3aa: CSAQMGGSANYGYTF; CDR3nt: TGCAGTGCCCAGATGGGTGGGTCAGCTAACTATGGCTACACCTTC
d_gene: NA; abundance: many; j_gene: TRBJ2-3; v_gene: TRBV7-2; CDR3aa: CASSYYLGTDTQYF; CDR3nt: TGTGCCAGCAGCTACTACCTAGGCACAGATACGCAGTATTTT
d_gene: NA; abundance: NA; j_gene: TRBJ2-7; v_gene: TRBV10-2; CDR3aa: CASSLVLGEQYF; CDR3nt: TGCGCCAGCAGCCTAGTGTTGGGCGAGCAGTACTTC
d_gene: NA; abundance: NA; j_gene: TRBJ1-4; v_gene: TRBV7-9; CDR3aa: CASSLPFAGANEKLFF; CDR3nt: TGTGCCAGCAGCCTTCCATTTGCAGGGGCTAATGAAAAACTGTTTTTT
d_gene: TRBD1; abundance: few; j_gene: TRBJ1-5; v_gene: TRBV28; CDR3aa: CASSYDRDRVAQHF; CDR3nt: TGTGCCAGCAGCTACGACAGGGACCGAGTGGCCCAGCATTTT
d_gene: NA; abundance: NA; j_gene: TRBJ1-4; v_gene: TRBV7-2; CDR3aa: CATRLGRGRVEKLFF; CDR3nt: TGTGCCACCCGCCTAGGGAGGGGACGGGTTGAAAAACTGTTTTTT
d_gene: TRBD2; abundance: many; j_gene: TRBJ2-1; v_gene: TRBV11-2; CDR3aa: CASSPLTRTSGRVF; CDR3nt: TGTGCCAGCAGCCCCCTAACGCGGACTAGCGGGAGGGTCTTC
d_gene: TRBD1; abundance: NA; j_gene: TRBJ2-1; v_gene: TRBV5-1; CDR3aa: CASRTGQGTNEQFF; CDR3nt: TGCGCCAGCAGAACGGGACAGGGGACGAATGAGCAGTTCTTC
d_gene: TRBD1; abundance: many; j_gene: TRBJ1-6; v_gene: TRBV12-3/TRBV12-4; CDR3aa: CASSFGQGDSPLHF; CDR3nt: TGTGCCAGCAGTTTCGGACAGGGCGATTCACCCCTCCACTTT
d_gene: NA; abundance: NA; j_gene: TRBJ1-5; v_gene: TRBV20-1; CDR3aa: CSASQGGRIQPQHF; CDR3nt: TGCAGTGCTAGTCAGGGCGGTCGAATCCAGCCCCAGCATTTT
d_gene: NA; abundance: NA; j_gene: TRBJ1-1; v_gene: TRBV6-1; CDR3aa: CASSFGRKAFF; CDR3nt: TGTGCCAGCAGTTTTGGTCGAAAAGCTTTCTTT
d_gene: TRBD2; abundance: NA; j_gene: TRBJ2-1; v_gene: TRBV28; CDR3aa: CASRGTSGGGYNEQFF; CDR3nt: TGTGCCAGCAGGGGGACTAGCGGGGGGGGTTACAATGAGCAGTTCTTC
d_gene: NA; abundance: NA; j_gene: TRBJ2-3; v_gene: TRBV2; CDR3aa: CASRGTSTDTQYF; CDR3nt: TGTGCCAGCAGGGGGACCAGCACAGATACGCAGTATTTT
d_gene: TRBD1; abundance: NA; j_gene: TRBJ2-4; v_gene: TRBV19; CDR3aa: CASSQRQGDIQYF; CDR3nt: TGTGCCAGTAGTCAGAGACAGGGGGACATTCAGTACTTC
d_gene: NA; abundance: few; j_gene: TRBJ1-2; v_gene: TRBV15; CDR3aa: CATSRDREAVYGYTF; CDR3nt: TGTGCCACCAGCAGAGATCGAGAGGCAGTCTATGGCTACACCTTC
d_gene: NA; abundance: few; j_gene: TRBJ1-2; v_gene: TRBV5-4; CDR3aa: CASSLVGVNYGYTF; CDR3nt: TGTGCCAGCAGCCTGGTTGGGGTTAACTATGGCTACACCTTC
d_gene: NA; abundance: many; j_gene: TRBJ2-5; v_gene: TRBV5-1; CDR3aa: CASHPSVSGETQYF; CDR3nt: TGCGCCAGCCACCCTAGCGTGTCGGGAGAGACCCAGTACTTC
d_gene: NA; abundance: many; j_gene: TRBJ2-4; v_gene: TRBV2; CDR3aa: CASGQNIQYF; CDR3nt: TGTGCCAGCGGCCAAAACATTCAGTACTTC
d_gene: TRBD1; abundance: few; j_gene: TRBJ1-1; v_gene: TRBV6-2/TRBV6-3; CDR3aa: CASSYRGQGNTEAFF; CDR3nt: TGTGCCAGCAGTTACCGTGGACAGGGTAACACTGAAGCTTTCTTT
d_gene: NA; abundance: NA; j_gene: TRBJ2-2; v_gene: TRBV4-2; CDR3aa: CASSQVPDRTAGELFF; CDR3nt: TGTGCCAGCAGCCAAGTCCCCGACAGGACCGCCGGGGAGCTGTTTTTT
d_gene: NA; abundance: few; j_gene: TRBJ2-7; v_gene: TRBV12-3/TRBV12-4; CDR3aa: CASSRSGSYEQYF; CDR3nt: TGTGCCAGCAGTAGGTCCGGCTCCTACGAGCAGTACTTC
d_gene: NA; abundance: NA; j_gene: TRBJ1-1; v_gene: TRBV20-1; CDR3aa: CSARDMGGRAFF; CDR3nt: TGCAGTGCTAGAGATATGGGGGGGCGAGCTTTCTTT
d_gene: NA; abundance: NA; j_gene: TRBJ2-1; v_gene: TRBV29-1; CDR3aa: CSVHRGGGSYNEQFF; CDR3nt: TGCAGCGTTCACAGGGGAGGGGGCTCCTACAATGAGCAGTTCTTC